This record looks at one T cell receptor beta chain sequence and its context. The table lists this clonotype with a few counts. It has no known antigen specificity. Base qualities are not at hand, and no much larger clone is one base apart. The treatment or condition label on this specimen signifies: allogeneic hematopoietic cell transplantation with graft depleted of TCRalphabeta T cells and CD19 B cells. The children who served as transplant recipients had been given grafts of TCRalphabeta/CD19-depleted allogeneic hematopoietic cells. This entry is derived from a study of T-cell reconstitution after alpha-beta-depleted transplantation in children (TCRdb year 2016). Turning to the overall study: The study quantitatively tracked T-cell immune reconstitution after TCRalphabeta/CD19-depleted allogeneic hematopoietic cell transplantation in children using TCR repertoire profiling.

What the research found in general, with its limitations: In some patients, the high TCRbeta diversity seen at day 60 was put down to recipient T cells and intrathymic progenitors that had survived conditioning. Over the following months the frequencies of hyperexpanded clones went down, and after one year T-cell counts and TCRbeta diversity were mostly credited to newly produced T cells. The apparently early recovery of alphabetaT-cell counts about two months after transplant reportedly depended on only several hundred rapidly expanded clones that came from non-depleted graft cells.

The CDR3, from cysteine to phenylalanine, totals 14 residues. This entry keeps only the CDR3 DNA: 42 bases, framed from base 1. The junction carries 12 bases between V and J, which are trimmed by 5 bases and 4 bases respectively. For CDR1 and CDR2, the germline V gene lists SGHTA and FQGNSA. The library was produced with PCR. The sequencing machine was an Illumina HiSeq 2500. TCR library preparation used molecular barcoding, with unique molecular identifiers applied to normalize quantification of the TCRbeta repertoire. The raw public reads went through TCRdb reprocessing: fastp at Q25, MiXCR clone calling, in-frame beta chains kept. Each record represents a unique CDR3 protein, reported with the most common genes and DNA among its rows. In all, the sample holds hundreds of thousands of distinct CDR3 sequences, and around 15% of those were seen once. Less than 30% of the sample is in the top ten clones.

The chain is made from TRBV7-2 and TRBJ2-1; 6 matching bases give a weak D call of TRBD2. Sequenced material: PBMCs, mostly from graft donor cells, taken 360 days after TCRalphabeta/CD19-depleted stem cell transplant. The TCR comes from a boy in the first two years of life who had a stem cell transplant for Wiskott-Aldrich syndrome, so the T cells may come from the graft donor. The DNA sequence reads TGTGCCAGCAGCCCCTGGGGGGATTACAATGAGCAGTTCTTC. Its product reads: CASSPWGDYNEQFF.